This T cell receptor beta chain is drawn from a study of blood T cell repertoires in COVID-19. Germline V gene sequence: CDR1 LNHNV, CDR2 YYDKDF (reference sequence). CDR3 length equals 14 residues. V was clipped by 1 base and J by 8 bases, with 14 bases between them. This clone was found a few times. Ages ranged from roughly 18 to 100 years, with residence in 24 US areas. Clones were sequenced by immunoSEQ multiplex PCR, and TCRdb holds only the in-frame ones, with some missing. This sample has around 250,000 clones; 80% to 90% occur once, and the top ten carry around 1.8%. The sequence was collected from a woman aged 50 to 60 who had recovered from COVID-19. The sequenced material came from PBMCs or T cells enriched from blood (not recorded which). The gene calls are TRBV15 and TRBJ1-2, with D uncertain. Here the CDR3 reads CATSRGGDIGGYTF. The CDR3 region has the DNA TGTGCCACCAGCAGAGGCGGGGATATAGGCGGCTACACCTTC. Based on the CDR3 plus reference TRBV15 and TRBJ1-2, the full variable domain is DAMVIQNPRYQVTQFGKPVTLSCSQTLNHNVMYWYQQKSSQAPKLLFHYYDKDFNNEADTPDNFQSRRPNTSFCFLDIRSPGLGDTAMYLCATSRGGDIGGYTFGSGTRLTVV.